A selection of T cell receptor beta chains follows, all from one sample in a study of CD8 T cells in ankylosing spondylitis. MiXCR was run by TCRdb on the 5' RACE reads, yielding one entry per CDR3 protein. The table includes around 890,000 distinct CDR3 sequences, over 9.5% detected once. Material: blood, either unsorted or a sorted T cell fraction (not recorded which). Receptors were obtained from a male donor with ankylosing spondylitis. Both conserved end residues are part of each CDR3. Size is omitted from some rows. Given values are once, few, many or a class for expanded clones.

abundance | j_gene | v_gene | CDR3aa
few | TRBJ2-6 | TRBV4-2 | CASSQEGWANVLTF
few | TRBJ2-6 | TRBV6-1 | CASSPIGTGSAGANVLTF
few | TRBJ2-7 | TRBV20-1 | CSARASLWTKQYF
. | TRBJ2-3 | TRBV11-2 | CASSPSRASTDTQYF
. | TRBJ1-5 | TRBV20-1 | CSARDLAGGSQPQHF
few | TRBJ2-1 | TRBV20-1 | CSAPDAGYNYNEQFF
many | TRBJ2-7 | TRBV5-1 | CASSSSVAYEQYF
. | TRBJ2-5 | TRBV20-1 | CSAPPRDRGETQYF
. | TRBJ2-1 | TRBV15 | CATSRSQGSDEQFF
few | TRBJ1-1 | TRBV5-1 | CASRAGVENTEAFF
. | TRBJ2-1 | TRBV20-1 | CCARDLLRGSYNEQFF
many | TRBJ2-1 | TRBV5-4 | CASSLASGNKHEQFF
few | TRBJ2-1 | TRBV28 | CASSRGQGRDEQFF
few | TRBJ2-7 | TRBV13 | CASSSRAQTGYEQYF
many | TRBJ2-2 | TRBV12-3/TRBV12-4 | CASSLGLVTGELFF
few | TRBJ1-2 | TRBV15 | CATSREVAGYTF
. | TRBJ1-3 | TRBV7-2 | CASSLPTVADTIYF
few | TRBJ2-1 | TRBV12-3/TRBV12-4 | CASSLLAGGLNEQFF
few | TRBJ2-5 | TRBV24-1 | CATSGSKGPKETQYF
few | TRBJ2-3 | TRBV4-2 | CASSQEVSRGGSDTQYF
many | TRBJ2-7 | TRBV20-1 | CSARGGGGASYEQYF
. | TRBJ1-2 | TRBV28 | CASSPHSRYGYTF
few | TRBJ2-4 | TRBV11-2 | CASSPLRRLAKNIQYF
. | TRBJ2-1 | TRBV27 | CASSPRTSGRDYNEQFF
. | TRBJ2-7 | TRBV9 | CASSVSASSYEQYF
few | TRBJ1-1 | TRBV5-1 | CASSLPEIKNTEAFF
. | TRBJ1-1 | TRBV7-8 | CASSPHLGRGLMNTEAFF
. | TRBJ2-7 | TRBV7-8 | CASSLERITYEQYF
few | TRBJ2-5 | TRBV20-1 | CSALGQGRGETQYF
few | TRBJ2-3 | TRBV24-1 | CATSTSGAGTDTQYF
few | TRBJ2-5 | TRBV15 | CATSPGTNQETQYF
few | TRBJ2-7 | TRBV20-1 | CSASLGDEQYF
few | TRBJ2-1 | TRBV5-1 | CASSLVPDNNEQFF
. | TRBJ2-5 | TRBV4-2 | CASSQEASLYQETQYF
. | TRBJ2-3 | TRBV6-5 | CASSYPAADTQYF
. | TRBJ1-4 | TRBV5-1 | CASSLEGGQSEKLFF
. | TRBJ1-3 | TRBV29-1 | CSVRARGGNTIYF
few | TRBJ2-1 | TRBV11-1 | CASSLANPGQPSYNEQFF
. | TRBJ2-1 | TRBV20-1 | CSASGEPYNEQFF
. | TRBJ2-4 | TRBV7-2 | CASTKNSGIGENIQYF
. | TRBJ1-4 | TRBV28 | CASSYQGARGEKLFF
. | TRBJ2-5 | TRBV29-1 | CSVGGVDQETQYF
. | TRBJ1-2 | TRBV6-1 | CASEVAPGRDYGYTF
. | TRBJ2-3 | TRBV12-3/TRBV12-4 | CASSLLGRKDTQYF
few | TRBJ2-5 | TRBV10-3 | CATSPGQQETQYF
. | TRBJ2-6 | TRBV2 | CASSEGDSVLTF
. | TRBJ2-7 | TRBV12-3/TRBV12-4 | CASRSRQRGEQYF
many | TRBJ2-1 | TRBV18 | CASSPRTSGGYNEQFF
few | TRBJ2-7 | TRBV20-1 | CSARDTLGQGREQYF
many | TRBJ2-1 | TRBV5-1 | CASSWSGGPYNEQFF
many | TRBJ1-1 | TRBV5-1 | CASSLYGIEAEAFF
. | TRBJ2-3 | TRBV4-3 | CASSQDTLAVDTQYF
few | TRBJ2-3 | TRBV20-1 | CSARPRAHTQYF
many | TRBJ2-7 | TRBV10-3 | CAISGTGQGRAVGEQYF
. | TRBJ1-1 | TRBV7-8 | CASSLVSKNTEAFF
few | TRBJ2-1 | TRBV20-1 | CSAQAFGRASDEQFF
. | TRBJ2-7 | TRBV5-1 | CASSLRTSLQVPYEQYF
many | TRBJ2-7 | TRBV29-1 | CSVRTDYEQYF
. | TRBJ2-1 | TRBV6-1 | CASSRSGDEQFF